One and the same sample provided the 16 T cell receptor beta chains below, sequenced in a study of control samples from healthy donors and cancer patients. Sequencing used immunoSEQ multiplex PCR; TCRdb keeps in-frame clones, though not all of them. The sample lists 93,000 or so clones; approximately 90% were seen once. The sample taken for sequencing was PBMCs. Receptors originate from a man aged 60 to 75 with lung cancer.

The genes are TRBV5-1 and TRBJ1-1; D not resolved. Germline-derived CDR1 and CDR2 are SGHRS and YFSETQ. The CDR3 has 14 amino acids. Trimming shortened V by 3 bases and J by 6 bases, and 15 bases separated the two germline ends. Here the CDR3 reads CASSSIVGTPEAFF. In DNA, the CDR3 is TGCGCCAGCAGCTCTATAGTAGGTACCCCTGAAGCTTTCTTT.

V is TRBV6-5 and J is TRBJ1-1; no definite D call. CDR1 MNHEY and CDR2 SVGAGI come from the germline V gene. Trimming cost V 5 bases and J 3 bases, with 16 bases left between them. This CDR3 spans 15 amino acids. This chain's CDR3 is CASSRSLLGDTEAFF. CDR3 nucleotides: TGTGCCAGCAGTCGAAGCCTTCTGGGTGACACTGAAGCTTTCTTT.

The table lists this clone with a count of one. The V call is TRBV19, the J call TRBJ2-5, with TRBD1 identical over 9 bases. Trimming cost V 4 bases and J 5 bases; bases outside gene matches: 5. This CDR3 spans 14 amino acids. From germline, CDR1 is LNHDA and CDR2 SQIVND (reference sequence). The CDR3 spells CASSNTGGRETQYF. As DNA, the CDR3 is TGTGCCAGTAGTAACACAGGGGGCCGGGAGACCCAGTACTTC.

The chain employs TRBV7-9 and TRBJ2-4, with D possibly being TRBD1 (7 bases). From germline, CDR1 is SEHNR and CDR2 FQNEAQ (reference sequence). The CDR3 spans 15 residues. V was cut by 1 base and J by 5 bases, with 12 bases left in between. The CDR3 region is CASSLVQGGQNIQYF. The CDR3, as DNA: TGTGCCAGCAGCTTAGTCCAGGGGGGCCAAAACATTCAGTACTTC.

This rearrangement joins TRBV28 to TRBJ1-5; D possibly corresponds to TRBD1 (5 bases). The germline gives CDR1 MDHEN, CDR2 SYDVKM. V was trimmed by 6 bases and J by 1 base, leaving 10 bases between them. The CDR3 length is 14 residues. CDR3: CASSRQFSNQPQHF. CDR3 nucleotides: TGTGCCAGCAGCCGACAGTTCAGCAATCAGCCCCAGCATTTT.

The V gene is TRBV27, the J gene TRBJ1-5, with a weak D call TRBD1 (5 bases). The CDR3 covers 13 residues. V was shortened by 5 bases and J by 5 bases, with 10 bases between the two germline ends. Germline CDR1 reads MNHEY; CDR2 reads SMNVEV (reference sequence). This chain's CDR3 is CASSQTAYQPQHF. The CDR3 DNA follows: TGTGCCAGCAGTCAGACAGCGTATCAGCCCCAGCATTTT.

The chain uses TRBV30 and TRBJ1-5, with 8 bases lining up with TRBD1. Germline V gene sequence: CDR1 GTSNPN, CDR2 SVGIG (reference sequence). This CDR3 region has 12 residues. The V gene end was trimmed by 5 bases and the J gene end by 6 bases; junction bases not matched to a gene: 3. The CDR3 region has the DNA TGTGCCTGGGACAGGGGAACTCAGCCCCAGCATTTT. This codes for CAWDRGTQPQHF.

The chain couples TRBV7-8 to TRBJ2-1; tentative D call: TRBD2 (7 bases). CDR1 is SGHVS, CDR2 FQNEAQ, per germline. V was trimmed by 5 bases and J by 4 bases, leaving 18 bases between them. The CDR3 runs 16 residues. CDR3 sequence (DNA): TGTGCCAGCAGCCCTCTAGGGGGGGGCCGATACAATGAGCAGTTCTTC. Residues: CASSPLGGGRYNEQFF.

Worth noting for this clone: The sample holds other DNA sequences that translate to the same CDR3. The J gene is TRBJ2-7, the V gene TRBV6-5; 9 bases map to TRBD1. The CDR3 contains 14 residues. In germline, CDR1 is MNHEY, CDR2 SVGAGI. V was clipped by 4 bases and J by 3 bases; unmatched bases: 4. The CDR3 reads CASSLDRGNYEQYF. CDR3 sequence (DNA): TGTGCCAGCAGTTTGGACAGGGGCAACTACGAGCAGTACTTC.

This chain links TRBV27 with TRBJ2-7; a possible D gene is TRBD2 (6 bases). CDR3 size: 13 residues. With 5 bases removed from V and 4 bases from J, the gap between germline ends came to 12 bases. Germline CDR1 is MNHEY and CDR2 is SMNVEV (reference sequence). CDR3 region: CASSRGIFYEQYF. CDR3 nucleotide sequence: TGTGCCAGCAGTCGGGGGATTTTTTACGAGCAGTACTTC.

The count of this clone is one. V usage is TRBV30 and J usage is TRBJ2-5, with D unresolved. Per the germline V gene, CDR1 is GTSNPN and CDR2 is SVGIG (reference sequence). This CDR3 contains 17 residues. The CDR3 spells CAFGLGWMGKSQETQYF. The CDR3, as DNA: TGTGCTTTCGGCCTTGGGTGGATGGGGAAGAGCCAAGAGACCCAGTACTTC.

CDR3 in DNA: TGTGCCTGGAGTGTATCGCGGGGCTCTGTGAACACTGAAGCTTTCTTT. Protein product: CAWSVSRGSVNTEAFF. The rearrangement joins TRBV30 to TRBJ1-1, with D possibly matching TRBD1 (5 bases). The CDR3 runs to 16 residues. Germline V gene sequence: CDR1 GTSNPN, CDR2 SVGIG (reference sequence). With 0 bases removed from V and 0 bases from J, the gap between germline ends came to 14 bases.

The CDR3: CASSVGGGGYNEQFF. The DNA for the CDR3 is TGTGCCAGCAGCGTAGGCGGGGGCGGATACAATGAGCAGTTCTTC. This chain links TRBV9 with TRBJ2-1, with TRBD2 as a possible D gene (7 bases). The CDR3 contains 15 residues. Germline CDR1 is SGDLS and CDR2 is YYNGEE. The V end lost 0 bases, the J end lost 4 bases, and 11 bases lay between the germline ends.

The chain combines TRBV7-3 with TRBJ2-2; 10 bases map to TRBD1. Germline-derived CDR1 and CDR2 are SGHTA and FQGTGA. With V trimmed by 5 bases and J by 4 bases, 7 bases remained unmatched. The CDR3 extends over 16 amino acids. CDR3 region: CASSPGTGVVTGELFF. CDR3 DNA sequence: TGTGCCAGCAGCCCCGGGACAGGGGTAGTCACCGGGGAGCTGTTTTTT.

This clone was detected only once. The chain recombines TRBV12-3 or TRBV12-4 with TRBJ1-2; D uncertain. V gave up 6 bases and J gave up 8 bases, with 13 bases separating them. This CDR3 has 12 residues. The CDR3 nucleotides are TGTGCCAGCAGGAACAGTGTACTCGGCTACACCTTC. The encoded protein is CASRNSVLGYTF.

The CDR3 coding sequence is TGTGCCAGCAGTGACTACCTTTCAACTCCGGGCTATGGCTACACCTTC. It yields the protein CASSDYLSTPGYGYTF. The genes are TRBV25-1 and TRBJ1-2; D gene ambiguous. CDR3 length equals 16 residues. V shed 3 bases and J shed 4 bases, with 18 bases lying between them. Germline V gene sequence: CDR1 MGHDK, CDR2 SYGVNS.